The 6 T cell receptor beta chains listed next were all sequenced from one sample in a study of T cell responses to AZD1222 COVID-19 vaccine. Clones were read by immunoSEQ multiplex PCR, and TCRdb kept only the in-frame ones, dropping some. This sample has under 150,000 clones, with about nine tenths found just once. Sequencing used peripheral blood, obtained on day 0 of MenACWY control vaccination. The receptors were sampled from an adult in good health.

The chain is built from TRBV6-1 and TRBJ2-2, with D possibly called TRBD1 or TRBD2 (5 bases each). Germline CDR1 is MNHNS and CDR2 is SASEGT. This CDR3 is 15 amino acids long. Trimming took 3 bases from V and 7 from J, leaving 15 bases between them. CDR3 sequence (DNA): TGTGCCAGCAGTGAGGGGTTTGGGGGAGACGGGGAGCTGTTTTTT. Its protein product is CASSEGFGGDGELFF.

V gene TRBV7-8 combines with J gene TRBJ2-1, with D possibly TRBD2 on 5 matching bases. Germline-derived CDR1 and CDR2 are SGHVS and FQNEAQ. The V end lost 6 bases, the J end lost 8 bases, and 14 bases lay between the germline ends. The CDR3 is 13 amino acids. The CDR3 nucleotides are TGTGCCAGCAGTACACGAATGCGGGATGAGCAGTTCTTC. Protein sequence: CASSTRMRDEQFF.

The chain recombines TRBV5-6 with TRBJ2-7; tentative D call: TRBD1 (7 bases). CDR3 length equals 17 residues. The germline V and J ends were trimmed by 1 base and 6 bases, with 23 bases remaining between them. Germline V lookup: CDR1 SGHDT, CDR2 YYEEEE. The CDR3: CASSLLVQGGSLGEQYF. CDR3 in DNA: TGTGCCAGCAGCTTGTTGGTTCAGGGGGGTTCCCTTGGCGAGCAGTACTTC.

CDR3 in DNA: TGTGCCAGCAGCCGCCCGATTGGGGGGGGCGAAAAACTGTTTTTT. This sequence encodes CASSRPIGGGEKLFF. The chain carries TRBV7-9 and TRBJ1-4; D perhaps matches TRBD1 (6 bases). The CDR3 is 15 residues long. Germline V CDR1 and CDR2: SEHNR, FQNEAQ (reference sequence). V was cut by 5 bases and J by 8 bases, with 18 bases left in between.

The rearrangement uses TRBV18 and TRBJ2-3, with TRBD2 as a possible D gene (6 bases). In germline, CDR1 is KGHSH, CDR2 LQKENI. The CDR3 has 16 residues. V lost 6 bases, J lost 0 bases, and 16 bases lay in between. For the CDR3, the DNA is TGTGCCAGCTCGAGACGGAGTAGCGGTAGCACAGATACGCAGTATTTT. Translating it yields CASSRRSSGSTDTQYF.

The chain is built from TRBV19 and TRBJ1-2; no firm D call. With 7 bases removed from V and 2 bases from J, the gap between germline ends came to 14 bases. CDR3 length equals 14 residues. CDR1 is LNHDA, CDR2 SQIVND, per germline (reference sequence). The CDR3, as DNA: TGTGCCAGTACCCCCCCGGTCAGGAACTATGGCTACACCTTC. This translates into CASTPPVRNYGYTF. The full variable domain, completed using reference TRBV19 and TRBJ1-2, is DGGITQSPKYLFRKEGQNVTLSCEQNLNHDAMYWYRQDPGQGLRLIYYSQIVNDFQKGDIAEGYSVSREKKESFPLTVTSAQKNPTAFYLCASTPPVRNYGYTFGSGTRLTVV.